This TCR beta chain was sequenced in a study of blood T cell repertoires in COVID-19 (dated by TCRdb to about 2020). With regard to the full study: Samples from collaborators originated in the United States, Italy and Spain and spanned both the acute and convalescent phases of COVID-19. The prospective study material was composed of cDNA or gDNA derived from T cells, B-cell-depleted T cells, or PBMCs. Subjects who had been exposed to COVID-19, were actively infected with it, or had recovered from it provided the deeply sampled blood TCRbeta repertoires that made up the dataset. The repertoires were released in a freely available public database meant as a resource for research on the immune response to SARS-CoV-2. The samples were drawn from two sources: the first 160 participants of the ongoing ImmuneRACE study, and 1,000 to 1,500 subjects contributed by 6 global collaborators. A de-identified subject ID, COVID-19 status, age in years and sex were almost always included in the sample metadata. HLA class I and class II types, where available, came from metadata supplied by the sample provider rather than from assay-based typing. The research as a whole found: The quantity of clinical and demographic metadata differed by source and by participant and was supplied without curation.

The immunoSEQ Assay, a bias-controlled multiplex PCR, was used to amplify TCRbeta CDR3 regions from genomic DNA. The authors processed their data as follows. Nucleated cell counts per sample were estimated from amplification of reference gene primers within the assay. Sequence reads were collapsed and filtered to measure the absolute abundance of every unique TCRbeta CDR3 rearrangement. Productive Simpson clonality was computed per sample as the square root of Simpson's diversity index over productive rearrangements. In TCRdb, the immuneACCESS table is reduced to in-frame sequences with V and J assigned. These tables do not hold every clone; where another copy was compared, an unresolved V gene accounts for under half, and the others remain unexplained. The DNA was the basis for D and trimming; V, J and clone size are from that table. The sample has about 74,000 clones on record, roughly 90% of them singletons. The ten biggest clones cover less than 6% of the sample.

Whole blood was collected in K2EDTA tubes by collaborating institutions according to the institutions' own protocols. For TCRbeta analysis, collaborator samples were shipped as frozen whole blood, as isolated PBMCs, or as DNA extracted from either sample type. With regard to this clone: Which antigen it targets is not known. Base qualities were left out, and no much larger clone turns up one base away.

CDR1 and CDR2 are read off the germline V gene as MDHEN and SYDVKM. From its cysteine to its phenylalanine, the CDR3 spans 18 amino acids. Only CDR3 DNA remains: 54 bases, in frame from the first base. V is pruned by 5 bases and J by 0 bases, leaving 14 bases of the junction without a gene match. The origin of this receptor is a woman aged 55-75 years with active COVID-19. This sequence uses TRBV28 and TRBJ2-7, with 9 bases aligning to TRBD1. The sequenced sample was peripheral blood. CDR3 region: CASSTKLPGQGVSYEQYF. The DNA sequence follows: TGTGCCAGCAGTACAAAACTCCCGGGACAGGGTGTCTCCTACGAGCAGTACTTC.